This TCR beta chain was captured by sequencing in a study of a mutant IDH1 vaccine in newly diagnosed glioma. Study context: The sex distribution of treated patients was 62.5% male and around 38% female, with a mean age of roughly 40 years. Beforehand, treatment had been radiotherapy, temozolomide, or both; the majority received both. Week 35 was assigned to visit V12, and week 47 was assigned to visit V13.

Time point specified: week 35, safety follow-up. Doses consisted of 300 ug of mutant IDH1 20-mer peptide each, paired with topical imiquimod. New IDH1-mutant, ATRX-lost WHO grade 3 or 4 astrocytomas occurred in donors. Turning to this clone: The target antigen is unknown.

This CDR3 spans 15 amino acids. V was clipped by 3 bases and J by 0 bases; unmatched bases: 2. CDR1 MNHEY and CDR2 SMNVEV come from the germline V gene (reference sequence). Some clones are missing from TCRdb's copy, which holds only in-frame ones; the method was immunoSEQ multiplex PCR. The sample carries over 40,000 clones, about four fifths recorded once. This chain links TRBV27 with TRBJ1-2; TRBD1 aligns across 9 bases. The sequence came from a woman in her 40s with glioma. Some clones in this sample may be carry-over from other donors' samples. The source was PBMCs, collected from a glioma patient whose treatment included an IDH1 peptide vaccine. CDR3 DNA: TGTGCCAGCAGTTTGGGGACAGGGTCTAACTATGGCTACACCTTC. This encodes CASSLGTGSNYGYTF.